The rows below give T cell receptor beta chains drawn from one sample of a study of cytomegalovirus exposure and HLA in healthy donors. Produced via immunoSEQ multiplex PCR; TCRdb's table is partial and in-frame only. Found here are approximately 90,000 clones, roughly 63% of them singletons; the top ten hold around 6.6%. The specimen was PBMCs. These receptors all come from a woman aged 25 to 39 in good health and CMV-seronegative. Each CDR3 is given with its conserved first and last residue. Fields, in order: V gene, clone size, D gene, J gene, CDR3 protein, CDR3 DNA. The D gene is left open where the match is weak. Rows give clone size only sometimes, using once, few, many, or a class for an expanded clone.

v_gene: TRBV6-5; abundance: -; d_gene: TRBD1; j_gene: TRBJ2-7; CDR3aa: CASKGAGEQYF; CDR3nt: TGTGCCAGCAAGGGGGCTGGGGAGCAGTACTTC
v_gene: TRBV19; abundance: -; d_gene: -; j_gene: TRBJ2-1; CDR3aa: CASSIWGGRNEQFF; CDR3nt: TGTGCCAGTAGTATTTGGGGGGGGCGCAATGAGCAGTTCTTC
v_gene: TRBV6-1; abundance: -; d_gene: -; j_gene: TRBJ2-3; CDR3aa: CASSLADTDTQYF; CDR3nt: TGTGCCAGCAGTTTAGCGGACACAGATACGCAGTATTTT
v_gene: TRBV30; abundance: few; d_gene: TRBD1; j_gene: TRBJ1-5; CDR3aa: CAWSGTGGVGNQPQHF; CDR3nt: TGTGCCTGGAGTGGGACAGGGGGAGTAGGCAATCAGCCCCAGCATTTT
v_gene: TRBV5-1; abundance: -; d_gene: -; j_gene: TRBJ1-2; CDR3aa: CASSSGTFFGYGYTF; CDR3nt: TGCGCCAGCAGCTCCGGGACATTTTTTGGCTATGGCTACACCTTC
v_gene: TRBV11-2; abundance: -; d_gene: TRBD1; j_gene: TRBJ2-7; CDR3aa: CASSLDGGWGQGQQYF; CDR3nt: TGTGCCAGCAGCTTAGATGGGGGCTGGGGACAGGGGCAGCAGTACTTC
v_gene: TRBV4-2; abundance: few; d_gene: TRBD2; j_gene: TRBJ2-1; CDR3aa: CASSEGTSPFF; CDR3nt: TGTGCCAGCAGCGAAGGGACTAGTCCGTTCTTC
v_gene: TRBV11-2; abundance: -; d_gene: -; j_gene: TRBJ2-1; CDR3aa: CASSQDSSYNEQFF; CDR3nt: TGTGCCAGCAGCCAGGACAGCTCCTACAATGAGCAGTTCTTC
v_gene: TRBV25-1; abundance: -; d_gene: -; j_gene: TRBJ2-2; CDR3aa: CASRSQLIDTGELFF; CDR3nt: TGTGCCAGCAGGTCCCAACTGATCGACACCGGGGAGCTGTTTTTT
v_gene: TRBV6-5; abundance: -; d_gene: -; j_gene: TRBJ2-7; CDR3aa: CASRPRESYEQYF; CDR3nt: TGTGCCAGCAGACCCAGGGAAAGCTACGAGCAGTACTTC
v_gene: TRBV5-1; abundance: -; d_gene: -; j_gene: TRBJ1-1; CDR3aa: CASSLEWSREAFF; CDR3nt: TGCGCCAGCAGCTTGGAGTGGTCCAGGGAAGCTTTCTTT
v_gene: TRBV5-6; abundance: -; d_gene: -; j_gene: TRBJ2-7; CDR3aa: CASSRTTSYGQYF; CDR3nt: TGTGCCAGCAGTCGGACAACTTCCTACGGGCAGTACTTC
v_gene: TRBV5-4; abundance: few; d_gene: TRBD2; j_gene: TRBJ2-3; CDR3aa: CASTTMTSGGDTQYF; CDR3nt: TGTGCCAGCACAACAATGACTAGCGGGGGCGATACGCAGTATTTT
v_gene: TRBV6-5; abundance: -; d_gene: TRBD2; j_gene: TRBJ2-7; CDR3aa: CASSRAGGPYEQYF; CDR3nt: TGTGCCAGCAGTAGAGCGGGAGGTCCCTACGAGCAGTACTTC
v_gene: TRBV7-2; abundance: -; d_gene: -; j_gene: TRBJ2-7; CDR3aa: CASSLDYVSYEQYF; CDR3nt: TGTGCCAGCAGCTTAGATTATGTCTCCTACGAGCAGTACTTC
v_gene: TRBV6-5; abundance: -; d_gene: -; j_gene: TRBJ1-2; CDR3aa: CASSYPDTPYGYTF; CDR3nt: TGTGCCAGCAGTTACCCTGACACGCCCTATGGCTACACCTTC
v_gene: TRBV9; abundance: -; d_gene: -; j_gene: TRBJ2-7; CDR3aa: CASSVDPGGPYEQYF; CDR3nt: TGTGCCAGCAGCGTAGACCCAGGGGGGCCCTACGAGCAGTACTTC
v_gene: TRBV10-3; abundance: once; d_gene: -; j_gene: TRBJ1-6; CDR3aa: CAIGQAPNSPLHF; CDR3nt: TGTGCCATCGGTCAGGCCCCTAATTCACCCCTCCACTTT
v_gene: TRBV7-2; abundance: -; d_gene: TRBD1; j_gene: TRBJ2-7; CDR3aa: CASSFTGETYEQYF; CDR3nt: TGTGCCAGCAGCTTTACAGGGGAAACCTACGAGCAGTACTTC
v_gene: TRBV7-3; abundance: -; d_gene: TRBD1; j_gene: TRBJ2-1; CDR3aa: CASSSGQGNEQFF; CDR3nt: TGTGCCAGCAGCTCGGGACAGGGGAATGAGCAGTTCTTC
v_gene: TRBV5-1; abundance: -; d_gene: -; j_gene: TRBJ1-6; CDR3aa: CASSRTLSNSPLHF; CDR3nt: TGCGCCAGCAGTCGGACACTAAGCAATTCACCCCTCCACTTT
v_gene: TRBV5-1; abundance: few; d_gene: TRBD1; j_gene: TRBJ2-7; CDR3aa: CASSLAKFQGATYEQYF; CDR3nt: TGCGCCAGCAGCTTGGCCAAGTTCCAGGGGGCTACCTACGAGCAGTACTTC
v_gene: TRBV7-8; abundance: -; d_gene: TRBD2; j_gene: TRBJ2-7; CDR3aa: CASSSPLAGAFYEQYF; CDR3nt: TGTGCCAGCAGCTCTCCTTTAGCGGGGGCGTTCTACGAGCAGTACTTC
v_gene: TRBV29-1; abundance: -; d_gene: -; j_gene: TRBJ2-5; CDR3aa: CSAHQGLETQYF; CDR3nt: TGCAGCGCCCACCAGGGGTTAGAGACCCAGTACTTC
v_gene: TRBV29-1; abundance: -; d_gene: -; j_gene: TRBJ1-3; CDR3aa: CSVRGSSGNTIYF; CDR3nt: TGCAGCGTTCGCGGGAGCTCTGGAAACACCATATATTTT
v_gene: TRBV19; abundance: -; d_gene: -; j_gene: TRBJ1-5; CDR3aa: CASSIWLGQAGNQPQHF; CDR3nt: TGTGCCAGTAGTATCTGGTTGGGTCAGGCGGGGAATCAGCCCCAGCATTTT
v_gene: TRBV2; abundance: few; d_gene: TRBD2; j_gene: TRBJ2-7; CDR3aa: CASSPSGGINSYEQYF; CDR3nt: TGTGCCAGCAGTCCTAGCGGGGGGATTAACTCCTACGAGCAGTACTTC
v_gene: TRBV5-6; abundance: -; d_gene: -; j_gene: TRBJ1-2; CDR3aa: CASRQLGDLELRNYGYTF; CDR3nt: TGTGCCAGCAGGCAATTGGGAGACCTCGAGCTTCGTAACTATGGCTACACCTTC
v_gene: TRBV7-9; abundance: -; d_gene: -; j_gene: TRBJ1-1; CDR3aa: CASSLSGRGATEAFF; CDR3nt: TGTGCCAGCAGCTTGTCGGGGAGGGGAGCCACTGAAGCTTTCTTT
v_gene: TRBV25-1; abundance: -; d_gene: -; j_gene: TRBJ2-6; CDR3aa: CASSELQGSGANVLTF; CDR3nt: TGTGCCAGCAGTGAATTGCAGGGCTCTGGGGCCAACGTCCTGACTTTC
v_gene: TRBV6-6; abundance: few; d_gene: TRBD2; j_gene: TRBJ2-7; CDR3aa: CASSHVASGGEQYF; CDR3nt: TGTGCCAGCAGTCACGTGGCTAGCGGGGGCGAGCAGTACTTC
v_gene: TRBV5-4; abundance: -; d_gene: TRBD2; j_gene: TRBJ2-7; CDR3aa: CASSPSGGTLYEQYF; CDR3nt: TGTGCCAGCAGCCCTAGCGGGGGGACCCTCTACGAGCAGTACTTC
v_gene: TRBV5-4; abundance: -; d_gene: -; j_gene: TRBJ2-7; CDR3aa: CASSFLGVSYEQYF; CDR3nt: TGTGCCAGCAGCTTCCTGGGCGTGAGCTACGAGCAGTACTTC
v_gene: TRBV5-1; abundance: -; d_gene: -; j_gene: TRBJ2-7; CDR3aa: CASSLASRELDEQYF; CDR3nt: TGCGCCAGCAGCTTGGCCTCCAGGGAACTGGACGAGCAGTACTTC
v_gene: TRBV10-3; abundance: -; d_gene: -; j_gene: TRBJ1-5; CDR3aa: CAISVGGLGPQHF; CDR3nt: TGTGCCATCAGTGTTGGAGGGTTAGGGCCCCAGCATTTT
v_gene: TRBV6-1; abundance: -; d_gene: TRBD1; j_gene: TRBJ2-4; CDR3aa: CASSADDRGIQYF; CDR3nt: TGTGCCAGCAGTGCCGACGACAGGGGCATTCAGTACTTC
v_gene: TRBV14; abundance: -; d_gene: TRBD2; j_gene: TRBJ2-7; CDR3aa: CASSPRLAGEQYF; CDR3nt: TGTGCCAGCAGCCCAAGACTAGCTGGCGAGCAGTACTTC
v_gene: TRBV11-2; abundance: once; d_gene: -; j_gene: TRBJ1-2; CDR3aa: CASSSQDRAGYTF; CDR3nt: TGTGCCAGCAGCTCCCAGGACAGAGCCGGCTACACCTTC
v_gene: TRBV28; abundance: -; d_gene: -; j_gene: TRBJ1-3; CDR3aa: CASSLRNSGNTIYF; CDR3nt: TGTGCCAGCAGCCTCAGAAACTCTGGAAACACCATATATTTT
v_gene: TRBV29-1; abundance: -; d_gene: -; j_gene: TRBJ2-1; CDR3aa: CSGMGLAGYNEQFF; CDR3nt: TGCAGCGGGATGGGACTTGCTGGATACAATGAGCAGTTCTTC
v_gene: TRBV5-4; abundance: -; d_gene: TRBD1; j_gene: TRBJ2-5; CDR3aa: CASSFPLGQGEETQYF; CDR3nt: TGTGCCAGCAGCTTTCCCCTAGGGCAGGGGGAAGAGACCCAGTACTTC
v_gene: TRBV9; abundance: few; d_gene: -; j_gene: TRBJ2-1; CDR3aa: CASSVATANEQFF; CDR3nt: TGTGCCAGCAGCGTAGCGACAGCCAATGAGCAGTTCTTC